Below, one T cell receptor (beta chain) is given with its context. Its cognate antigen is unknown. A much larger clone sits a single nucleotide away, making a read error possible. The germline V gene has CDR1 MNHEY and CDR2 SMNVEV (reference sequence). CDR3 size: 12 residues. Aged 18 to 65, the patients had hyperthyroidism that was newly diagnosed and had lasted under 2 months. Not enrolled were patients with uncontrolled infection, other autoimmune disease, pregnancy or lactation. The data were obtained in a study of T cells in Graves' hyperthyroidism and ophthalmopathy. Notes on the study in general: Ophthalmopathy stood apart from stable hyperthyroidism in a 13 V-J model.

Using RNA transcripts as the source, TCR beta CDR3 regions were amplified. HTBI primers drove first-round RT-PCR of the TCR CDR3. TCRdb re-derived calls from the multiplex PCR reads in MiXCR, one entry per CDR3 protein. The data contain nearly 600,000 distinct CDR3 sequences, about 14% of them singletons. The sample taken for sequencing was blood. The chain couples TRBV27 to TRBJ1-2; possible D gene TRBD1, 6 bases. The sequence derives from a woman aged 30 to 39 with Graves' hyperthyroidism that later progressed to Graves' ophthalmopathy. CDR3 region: CASWGRDYGSTF. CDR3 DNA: TGTGCCAGCTGGGGGCGGGACTATGGCTCCACCTTC.